These 21 T cell receptor beta chains share one sample of origin, sequenced in a study of a mutant IDH1 vaccine in newly diagnosed glioma. As for time point: baseline, week 1 (first vaccination visit). Documented treatment: pre-vaccination baseline after standard-of-care therapy. Profiled with immunoSEQ multiplex PCR; TCRdb holds only in-frame clones, not every one. The sample contains around 82,000 clones, roughly 80% of which appear only once. Specimen: PBMCs, collected from a glioma patient treated with radiotherapy, temozolomide or both. The receptors were sampled from a man between 40 and 49 years old with glioma. Some clones in this sample may be carry-over from other donors' samples.

The rearrangement joins TRBV7-2 to TRBJ2-7; TRBD2 agrees at 13 bases. The V gene end was trimmed by 4 bases and the J gene end by 6 bases; junction bases not matched to a gene: 6. Germline-derived CDR1 and CDR2 are SGHTA and FQGNSA. The CDR3 is made up of 15 amino acids. The chain's CDR3 is CASSWTSGGSLEQYF. CDR3 nucleotides: TGTGCCAGCAGCTGGACTAGCGGGGGCTCCCTCGAGCAGTACTTC.

V is TRBV5-1 and J is TRBJ2-3; 9 bases agree with TRBD1. J gave up 2 bases and V 0 bases, and 4 bases lay outside the gene matches. Germline CDR1 and CDR2: SGHRS and YFSETQ. The CDR3 is 16 residues long. CDR3 DNA sequence: TGCGCCAGCAGCTTGGGGACAGGGGCGATCACAGATACGCAGTATTTT. Translation gives CASSLGTGAITDTQYF.

The count of this clone is one. V is TRBV2 and J is TRBJ2-6; D ambiguous. Between the trimmed V and J ends, which lost 7 bases and 0 bases, there was a span of 13 bases. The length of the CDR3 is 16 residues. CDR1 is SNHLY and CDR2 is FYNNEI in the germline V gene. The DNA of the CDR3 is TGTGCCAGCAAAAGGGATTTAAGCTCTGGGGCCAACGTCCTGACTTTC. It yields the protein CASKRDLSSGANVLTF.

This chain's CDR3 is CASSLDRITYGYTF. The CDR3 nucleotides read TGTGCCAGCAGCCTGGACAGGATCACATATGGCTACACCTTC. The V call is TRBV7-9, the J call TRBJ1-2; 7 bases line up with TRBD1. The germline gives CDR1 SEHNR, CDR2 FQNEAQ (reference sequence). The CDR3 runs 14 residues. Losses at the gene ends were 5 bases for V and 5 bases for J; bases not matched to a gene: 8.

The chain uses TRBV7-9 and TRBJ2-7; D not resolved. CDR3 size: 14 residues. From germline, CDR1 is SEHNR and CDR2 FQNEAQ (reference sequence). V lost 2 bases, J lost 2 bases, and 10 bases lay in between. The CDR3 sequence is CASSLNSVTYEQYF. The CDR3 DNA reads as TGTGCCAGCAGCTTAAACTCGGTAACCTACGAGCAGTACTTC. Supplemented by reference TRBV7-9 and TRBJ2-7, the full variable domain reads DTGVSQNPRHKITKRGQNVTFRCDPISEHNRLYWYRQTLGQGPEFLTYFQNEAQLEKSRLLSDRFSAERPKGSFSTLEIQRTEQGDSAMYLCASSLNSVTYEQYFGPGTRLTVT.

The DNA of the CDR3 is TGTGCCAGCAGTTTTGGGCAGACCGGGGAGCTGTTTTTT. Protein: CASSFGQTGELFF. V gene TRBV27 combines with J gene TRBJ2-2, with unresolved D. The CDR3 extends over 13 amino acids. CDR1 and CDR2 from the germline V gene are MNHEY and SMNVEV (reference sequence). Trimming left V 3 bases short and J 5 bases short, with 7 bases between.

This clone came up once. The chain uses TRBV6-1 and TRBJ2-7, with D uncertain. Germline V lookup: CDR1 MNHNS, CDR2 SASEGT. The CDR3 contains 13 residues. Deletions cut 6 bases from V and 3 bases from J, with 12 bases between. The CDR3, as DNA: TGTGCCAGCAGGAAAGGGCAGAGCTACGAGCAGTACTTC. Encoded protein: CASRKGQSYEQYF.

The CDR3 loop reads CASRRGNYGYTF. CDR3 sequence (DNA): TGTGCCAGCAGAAGAGGGAATTATGGCTACACCTTC. The chain links TRBV2 to TRBJ1-2, with D unresolved. CDR1 SNHLY and CDR2 FYNNEI come from the germline V gene. CDR3 size: 12 residues. The V and J ends lost 6 bases and 5 bases respectively, with 10 bases between them.

The CDR3 DNA reads TGTGCCAGCAGAGAGGGACGTGGCTACACCTTC. It encodes CASREGRGYTF. V gene TRBV2 combines with J gene TRBJ1-2; D may be TRBD1 (5 bases). CDR1 is SNHLY and CDR2 is FYNNEI in the germline V gene. CDR3 length: 11 residues. The V and J ends lost 6 bases and 7 bases respectively, with 9 bases between them.

This clone was seen just once. The chain carries TRBV5-1 and TRBJ2-7; D is uncertain. Germline V lookup: CDR1 SGHRS, CDR2 YFSETQ. With 0 bases removed from V and 0 bases from J, the gap between germline ends came to 10 bases. The CDR3 runs to 15 residues. The CDR3 region has the DNA TGCGCCAGCAGCTTGGCAGATACCCCCTCCTACGAGCAGTACTTC. Its protein is CASSLADTPSYEQYF.

The CDR3 loop reads CASSPLGTSDGNTIYF. In DNA, the CDR3 is TGTGCCAGCTCACCACTTGGGACATCCGACGGCAACACCATATATTTT. This chain uses TRBV18 with TRBJ1-3, with D perhaps matching TRBD1 (6 bases). Looked up from germline, CDR1 is KGHSH and CDR2 is LQKENI. Trimming cost V 1 base and J 7 bases, with 17 bases left between them. This CDR3 spans 16 amino acids.

The rearrangement links TRBV27 to TRBJ2-7; 12 bases are a match to TRBD1. V was clipped by 7 bases and J by 7 bases; unmatched bases: 14. CDR1 and CDR2 (germline): MNHEY, SMNVEV (reference sequence). The CDR3 is made up of 16 amino acids. The CDR3 sequence: CASNKIGTGGGWEQYF. CDR3 DNA sequence: TGTGCCAGCAACAAAATCGGGACAGGGGGCGGTTGGGAGCAGTACTTC.

The rearrangement links TRBV6-5 to TRBJ1-5; D is unresolved. Germline V lookup: CDR1 MNHEY, CDR2 SVGAGI. CDR3 length equals 14 residues. Trimming shortened V by 2 bases and J by 7 bases, and 12 bases separated the two germline ends. The CDR3: CASSYGRAGQPQHF. The CDR3 bases are TGTGCCAGCAGTTACGGTAGGGCGGGCCAGCCCCAGCATTTT.

CDR3 bases: TGTGCCAGCAGCTTGCTGGGGGAGAACACCGGGGAGCTGTTTTTT. Its protein product is CASSLLGENTGELFF. The chain combines TRBV5-6 with TRBJ2-2; possibly TRBD1 or TRBD2 for D (5 bases each). CDR1 is SGHDT, CDR2 YYEEEE, per germline. This CDR3 comprises 15 residues. The V end lost 1 base, the J end lost 1 base, and 8 bases lay between the germline ends. Full variable domain (missing parts from reference TRBV5-6 and TRBJ2-2): DAGVTQSPTHLIKTRGQQVTLRCSPKSGHDTVSWYQQALGQGPQFIFQYYEEEERQRGNFPDRFSGHQFPNYSSELNVNALLLGDSALYLCASSLLGENTGELFFGEGSRLTVL.

The chain's CDR3 is CASSLATGANTEAFF. The CDR3 nucleotides are TGTGCCAGCAGCTTGGCGACAGGGGCGAACACTGAAGCTTTCTTT. J is TRBJ1-1 and V is TRBV5-4, with 8 bases matching TRBD1. The germline CDR1 and CDR2 sequences are SGHNT and YYREEE (reference sequence). Unmatched junction bases numbered 2, after V lost 0 bases and J lost 1 base. The CDR3 extends over 15 amino acids.

This chain connects TRBV15 to TRBJ1-2; D is undetermined. CDR3 length: 14 residues. With 1 base removed from V and 4 bases from J, the gap between germline ends came to 10 bases. Germline CDR1 and CDR2: LNHNV and YYDKDF (reference sequence). CDR3 coding DNA: TGTGCCACCAGCAGAGGAGGCGGTGGCTATGGCTACACCTTC. Amino acid sequence: CATSRGGGGYGYTF.

The chain is built from TRBV6-5 and TRBJ1-1; perhaps TRBD1 as D (6 bases). CDR1 and CDR2 from the germline V gene are MNHEY and SVGAGI. The CDR3 runs 10 residues. With 5 bases removed from V and 9 bases from J, the gap between germline ends came to 7 bases. CDR3 loop: CASSDRKAFF. The CDR3 DNA reads TGTGCCAGCAGTGACAGGAAAGCTTTCTTT.

The chain links TRBV29-1 to TRBJ1-2, with no clear D. Germline V gene data show CDR1 as SQVTM and CDR2 as ANQGSEA. CDR3 length equals 13 residues. Trimming stripped 6 bases from V and 1 base from J, with 12 bases between. The CDR3: CSVEDGINYGYTF. As DNA, the CDR3 is TGCAGCGTCGAGGACGGGATTAACTATGGCTACACCTTC.

The chain uses TRBV10-2 and TRBJ2-2; 12 bases are shared with TRBD1. The CDR3 loop spans 15 amino acids. Germline assignment: CDR1 WSHSY and CDR2 SAAADI. V gave up 6 bases and J gave up 7 bases; unmatched junction bases: 6. The CDR3 DNA is TGCGCCAGCAGGCCGGGACAGGGGGCTGGCGGGGAGCTGTTTTTT. Protein product: CASRPGQGAGGELFF.

The chain employs TRBV5-1 and TRBJ1-1, with a possible D match to TRBD1 (5 bases). Trimming cost V 5 bases and J 4 bases, with 12 bases left between them. The germline V gene has CDR1 SGHRS and CDR2 YFSETQ. The CDR3 spans 13 residues. The CDR3 DNA sequence: TGCGCCAGCAGTTTCGGTGACAGCACTGAAGCTTTCTTT. It yields the protein CASSFGDSTEAFF.

This clone has a handful of counts. The chain combines TRBV5-4 with TRBJ1-1; D not resolved. Trimming pared 5 bases from V and 4 bases from J, leaving 12 bases between. Germline V gene data show CDR1 as SGHNT and CDR2 as YYREEE (reference sequence). The CDR3 length is 13 residues. The CDR3: CASRHTPGTEAFF. CDR3 bases: TGTGCCAGCAGACATACCCCAGGCACTGAAGCTTTCTTT.